Presented here are 5 T cell receptor beta chains from one specimen sequenced in a study of blood T cells in healthy people across ages. The authors ran a second PCR of about 7 to 11 cycles using a sample-barcoded 5' primer and a J-beta primer mix. TCRdb re-called the 5' RACE reads with MiXCR, one entry per CDR3 protein. The data hold fewer than 800,000 distinct CDR3 sequences, with 45% to 50% observed a single time. Sequenced: blood. These receptors were obtained from a woman in her sixties or seventies in good health.

The chain carries TRBV24-1 and TRBJ2-1; a possible D gene is TRBD1 (5 bases). Germline V CDR1 and CDR2: KGHDR, SFDVKD. V was clipped by 4 bases and J by 4 bases, with 16 bases between them. This CDR3 spans 16 amino acids. This CDR3 is CATSDQGHARYNEQFF. CDR3 in DNA: TGTGCCACCAGTGACCAAGGACACGCTAGGTACAATGAGCAGTTCTTC.

This rearrangement joins TRBV28 to TRBJ2-1; 10 bases agree with TRBD1. The CDR3 consists of 14 residues. Germline V gene sequence: CDR1 MDHEN, CDR2 SYDVKM. The trim removed 5 bases at V and 11 bases at J, leaving 9 bases unmatched. The CDR3 region has the DNA TGTGCCAGCAGTGCCTCCGGGACAGGGGACCAGCAGTTCTTC. It encodes CASSASGTGDQQFF.

This CDR3 is CASSLSPLSYEQYF. For the CDR3, the DNA is TGTGCCAGCAGTTTATCGCCGCTTTCCTACGAGCAGTACTTC. The chain joins TRBV28 to TRBJ2-7, with D hard to call. Germline assignment: CDR1 MDHEN and CDR2 SYDVKM. Between the trimmed V and J ends, which lost 1 base and 1 base, there was a span of 8 bases. The CDR3 contains 14 residues.

The V gene is TRBV20-1, the J gene TRBJ2-4, with TRBD2 matching 8 bases. CDR1 is DFQATT, CDR2 SNEGSKA, per germline (reference sequence). The CDR3 spans 14 residues. Trimming cost V 3 bases and J 9 bases; bases outside gene matches: 10. DNA for the CDR3: TGCAGTGCTAGGGAGGTAGCGGGAACCGTCATTCAGTACTTC. This encodes CSAREVAGTVIQYF.

This clonotype has a handful of counts. This chain connects TRBV6-1 to TRBJ2-4; no clear D. The closer fit of TRBJ2-7 to the DNA end suggests the J call may be wrong. The CDR3 is 12 amino acids. Germline lookup yields CDR1 MNHNS and CDR2 SASEGT. The CDR3 spells CASSELVYEQYF. CDR3 sequence (DNA): TGTGCCAGCAGTGAACTAGTCTACGAGCAGTACTTC.